A selection of T cell receptor beta chains follows, all from one sample in a study of blood T cells in healthy people across ages. One entry per CDR3 protein, called by TCRdb with MiXCR from the 5' RACE reads. The sample comprises roughly 800,000 distinct CDR3 sequences, about 62% of which are singletons, and approximately 23% rests with the top ten. Sequencing was performed on blood. The receptors were sampled from a man between 25 and 39 years old in good health. The CDR3 runs from the conserved cysteine through the conserved F or W. The D gene is left open where the match is weak. Size is omitted from some rows. Given values are once, few, many or a class for expanded clones.

>TRBV27|many|-|TRBJ2-1
CASSLGPSSYNEQFF
>TRBV4-3|few|TRBD2|TRBJ2-1
CASSPAGGRGNEQFF
>TRBV7-2|-|-|TRBJ2-5
CASSFRGEGGQYF
>TRBV7-3|many|-|TRBJ2-3
CASSLRDRDTQYF
>TRBV28|-|TRBD2|TRBJ2-1
CASSPRRGRGDEQFF
>TRBV28|-|-|TRBJ1-2
CASILAVSYGYTF
>TRBV4-2|-|-|TRBJ1-2
CASSQEELNYGYTF
>TRBV7-8|few|TRBD2|TRBJ2-7
CASSLFSGRVYEQYF
>TRBV12-5|-|-|TRBJ1-5
CASGLEPGNQPQHF
>TRBV7-2|-|TRBD1|TRBJ1-2
CASSSPGQGVGYTF
>TRBV5-1|-|TRBD2|TRBJ2-1
CASSLSGGLAVTYNEQFF
>TRBV20-1|few|-|TRBJ2-3
CSARGTGTDTQYF
>TRBV7-9|few|TRBD1|TRBJ2-5
CASSPGTGKETQYF
>TRBV20-1|-|-|TRBJ2-1
CSAHTPTQGDEQFF
>TRBV12-3/TRBV12-4|many|TRBD2|TRBJ2-7
CASRTSGTYEQYF
>TRBV18|-|-|TRBJ2-7
CASSPSRQKYEQYF
>TRBV6-5|-|TRBD2|TRBJ2-1
CASSYTSGSHNEQFF
>TRBV28|-|TRBD2|TRBJ2-1
CASTRAGGYNEQFF
>TRBV3-1|-|-|TRBJ1-2
CASSPRGLYGYTF
>TRBV24-1|-|TRBD2|TRBJ2-4
CATSDPGLLSGLAIKSIQYF
>TRBV27|-|-|TRBJ1-2
CASKVQGDGYTF
>TRBV29-1|-|-|TRBJ2-3
CSVGDSIRTDTQYF
>TRBV6-4|-|-|TRBJ1-5
CASSLRGGRNQPQHF
>TRBV27|-|-|TRBJ2-7
CASSSWVGGHPYEQYF
>TRBV21-1|-|-|TRBJ2-7
CASSKKSRDPSSYEQYF
>TRBV9|few|-|TRBJ2-5
CASSVAVGKETQYF
>TRBV7-2|-|-|TRBJ2-2
CASVVGVRTGELFF
>TRBV7-9|-|-|TRBJ2-5
CASSLPRVLQDQPYF
>TRBV7-2|-|TRBD2|TRBJ2-2
CASVSGLAGVLGELFF
>TRBV21-1|-|-|TRBJ1-2
CASSKARPRDWRYGYTF
>TRBV7-9|few|-|TRBJ2-7
CASSFTQGVYEQYF
>TRBV11-2|few|-|TRBJ2-5
CASSLSSGKETQYF
>TRBV2|-|TRBD2|-
CASSFRGLAGNIQYF
>TRBV4-1|-|TRBD1|TRBJ1-4
CASSPPTGDKGKLFF
>TRBV20-1|-|-|TRBJ1-1
CSARWQYTEAFF
>TRBV4-1|-|TRBD2|-
CASSQDGSGGLYEQYF
>TRBV4-1|-|-|TRBJ2-7
CASSQRRVTDYEQYF
>TRBV29-1|few|TRBD1|TRBJ1-5
CSVIQGGSNQPQHF
>TRBV5-1|-|-|TRBJ1-1
CASSWTVGTTEAFF
>TRBV20-1|-|TRBD2|TRBJ2-3
CSAVLAGDTDTQYF
>TRBV7-9|once|-|TRBJ2-4
CASSLGVTDIQYF
>TRBV4-3|few|-|TRBJ2-2
CASSQYTGELFF
>TRBV7-2|-|TRBD1|TRBJ2-5
CASSLELVDRQETQYF
>TRBV7-2|-|-|TRBJ1-5
CASRFGRPRANQPQHF
>TRBV12-3/TRBV12-4|-|TRBD2|-
CASSFVGGNFYEQYF
>TRBV5-1|-|TRBD2|TRBJ2-1
CASHPGLAVNEQFF
>TRBV20-1|-|TRBD2|TRBJ2-4
CSARSAGVEQYF
>TRBV7-9|-|-|-
CASSSLLEILLETQYF
>TRBV20-1|few|-|TRBJ2-1
CSARGAQGSYNEQFF
>TRBV20-1|few|-|TRBJ2-7
CSAREEQGYEQYF
>TRBV7-2|few|-|TRBJ1-5
CASSLGSSFNQPQHF
>TRBV7-9|-|-|TRBJ2-6
CASSLGGRSGANVLTF
>TRBV13|once|-|-
CASSPRVGNYEQYF
>TRBV14|-|-|TRBJ2-1
CASSQVMGLYNEQFF
>TRBV27|-|TRBD2|TRBJ2-1
CASRTSSGRSGNEQFF
>TRBV20-1|few|-|-
CSAKGGRGSETQYF
>TRBV14|once|-|TRBJ2-3
CASSQDRFTDTQYF
>TRBV3-1|-|-|TRBJ2-1
CASSQVVGIYGSMGNEQFF
>TRBV16|-|-|TRBJ1-1
CASSQFAGVDGEAFF
>TRBV7-9|-|TRBD1|TRBJ2-5
CASILGDRDRGSETQYF